One and the same sample provided the 25 T cell receptor beta chains below, sequenced in a study of blood T cell repertoires in COVID-19. Profiling relied on immunoSEQ multiplex PCR, and the TCRdb table lists in-frame clones only, not all of them. This table has 250,000 or so clones, approximately 82% appearing once. Sequences were obtained from peripheral blood. The receptor set was obtained from a woman older than 75 with acute or convalescent COVID-19.

The chain couples TRBV11-1 to TRBJ2-1; 12 bases align to TRBD2. The CDR3 loop spans 15 amino acids. Trimming took 5 bases from V and 4 from J; bases not matched to a gene: 3. Germline CDR1 SGHAT, CDR2 FQDESV (reference sequence). The CDR3 DNA reads as TGTGCCAGCAGCCCTAGCGGGGGGGGGTACAATGAGCAGTTCTTC. It is translated as CASSPSGGGYNEQFF.

The chain uses TRBV28 and TRBJ1-1, with a weak D call TRBD1 (5 bases). Between the trimmed V and J ends, which lost 7 bases and 11 bases, there was a span of 14 bases. The CDR3 sequence is 11 residues long. From germline, CDR1 is MDHEN and CDR2 SYDVKM. CDR3 sequence reads: CASKQWGGAFF. The CDR3 coding sequence is TGTGCCAGCAAACAATGGGGGGGGGCTTTCTTT.

The chain has TRBV3-1 (or the pseudogene TRBV3-2) and TRBJ2-6; 7 bases map to TRBD1. V shed 3 bases, J shed 0 bases, and the junction held 8 bases outside the gene matches. The CDR3 is 18 residues long. Germline CDR1 and CDR2: LGHDT and YNNKEL (reference sequence). The CDR3 region has the DNA TGTGCCAGCAGCCAGGGGGACAGAGGGTTCTCTGGGGCCAACGTCCTGACTTTC. It translates to CASSQGDRGFSGANVLTF.

This clone was recorded once. This chain uses TRBV11-2 with TRBJ2-1, with a tentative D call TRBD1 (6 bases). The germline CDR1 and CDR2 sequences are SGHAT and FQNNGV. The CDR3 has 19 residues. Trimming pared 0 bases from V and 0 bases from J, leaving 18 bases between. This CDR3 reads CASSLDIRVRQVSYNEQFF. The CDR3 DNA reads TGTGCCAGCAGCTTAGATATTAGAGTACGACAGGTCTCCTACAATGAGCAGTTCTTC.

CDR3 in DNA: TGCGCCAGCAGCACCGGGACGGAGGGTTGGAAGACCCAGTACTTC. This gives the protein CASSTGTEGWKTQYF. The chain recombines TRBV5-1 with TRBJ2-5, with TRBD2 as a possible D gene (6 bases). The germline V gene has CDR1 SGHRS and CDR2 YFSETQ. V was shortened by 4 bases and J by 6 bases, with 19 bases between the two germline ends. The CDR3 runs 15 residues.

V gene TRBV28 combines with J gene TRBJ2-6; unclear D gene. Trimming took off 6 bases at V and 0 bases at J, with 12 bases between the two ends. The CDR3 contains 16 residues. The germline gives CDR1 MDHEN, CDR2 SYDVKM. The CDR3 bases are TGTGCCAGCAGCCGATTGAGCCTCTCTGGGGCCAACGTCCTGACTTTC. Its protein product is CASSRLSLSGANVLTF.

This clone has just one count. The V call is TRBV11-2, the J call TRBJ2-2; D call uncertain. There are 13 residues in the CDR3. Germline CDR1 is SGHAT and CDR2 is FQNNGV. The germline V and J ends were trimmed by 5 bases and 2 bases, with 6 bases remaining between them. The CDR3 nucleotides read TGTGCCAGCAGCCCACTTAACACCGGGGAGCTGTTTTTT. Protein: CASSPLNTGELFF.

This sequence joins TRBV6-1 and TRBJ1-5; D uncertain. Trimming left V 0 bases short and J 6 bases short, with 9 bases between. This CDR3 spans 14 amino acids. Germline V gene sequence: CDR1 MNHNS, CDR2 SASEGT. DNA of the CDR3: TGTGCCAGCAGTGAAGCGCGAGGGTTTCAGCCCCAGCATTTT. Encoded protein: CASSEARGFQPQHF.

The rearrangement links TRBV11-3 to TRBJ2-3, with TRBD2 identical over 8 bases. Germline-derived CDR1 and CDR2 are SGHNT and YENEEA. The V gene end was trimmed by 3 bases and the J gene end by 2 bases; junction bases not matched to a gene: 7. The CDR3 runs 16 residues. As DNA, the CDR3 is TGTGCCAGCAGCTTGGGAGGCGGGGGGACCACAGATACGCAGTATTTT. Translating it yields CASSLGGGGTTDTQYF. Based on the CDR3 plus reference TRBV11-3 and TRBJ2-3, the full variable domain is EAGVVQSPRYKIIEKKQPVAFWCNPISGHNTLYWYLQNLGQGPELLIRYENEEAVDDSQLPKDRFSAERLKGVDSTLKIQPAELGDSAVYLCASSLGGGGTTDTQYFGPGTRLTVL.

This chain uses TRBV3-1 (or the pseudogene TRBV3-2) with TRBJ2-2; no firm D call. There are 12 residues in the CDR3. V lost 2 bases, J lost 6 bases, and 4 bases lay in between. Germline CDR1 is LGHDT and CDR2 is YNNKEL (reference sequence). The CDR3 is CASSQLSGELFF. In nucleotides, the CDR3 is TGTGCCAGCAGCCAACTTTCCGGGGAGCTGTTTTTT.

This clone was observed a few times. The chain employs TRBV7-2 and TRBJ1-3; D is unclear. Germline V lookup: CDR1 SGHTA, CDR2 FQGNSA. Trimming cost V 1 base and J 7 bases, with 14 bases left between them. The CDR3 runs 15 residues. In DNA form, the CDR3 reads TGTGCCAGCAGCTTAGATAGCGTCCGGGGTAACACCATATATTTT. Translation: CASSLDSVRGNTIYF.

This chain joins TRBV6-5 and TRBJ2-1; 15 nucleotides align to TRBD2. V shed 6 bases and J 13 bases; nucleotides not matched to a gene: 4. CDR3 length equals 13 residues. Germline values: CDR1 MNHEY, CDR2 SVGAGI. The CDR3 DNA sequence: TGTGCCAGCAGCCGGACTAGCGGGAGGGCCCAGTTCTTC. Translated: CASSRTSGRAQFF.

This chain joins TRBV3-1 (or the pseudogene TRBV3-2) and TRBJ1-2; D is ambiguous. The CDR3 consists of 12 residues. Trimming removed 4 bases at V and 5 bases at J, with 8 bases between. Germline values: CDR1 LGHDT, CDR2 YNNKEL (reference sequence). The CDR3 coding sequence is TGTGCCAGCAGCCGGAGCCAGTATGGCTACACCTTC. It encodes CASSRSQYGYTF.

The gene calls are TRBV15 and TRBJ2-7, with D maybe TRBD1 (6 bases). Germline V CDR1 and CDR2: LNHNV, YYDKDF (reference sequence). The CDR3 has 16 residues. The germline V and J ends were trimmed by 0 bases and 3 bases, with 15 bases remaining between them. This chain's CDR3 is CATSRDYGQGNYEQYF. The CDR3 nucleotides are TGTGCCACCAGCAGAGATTACGGGCAGGGGAACTACGAGCAGTACTTC. Looking up the rest from reference TRBV15 and TRBJ2-7 gives the full variable domain: DAMVIQNPRYQVTQFGKPVTLSCSQTLNHNVMYWYQQKSSQAPKLLFHYYDKDFNNEADTPDNFQSRRPNTSFCFLDIRSPGLGDTAMYLCATSRDYGQGNYEQYFGPGTRLTVT.

This clone was counted a few times. This chain joins TRBV4-2 and TRBJ1-2; D gene unclear. V was clipped by 0 bases and J by 3 bases, with 11 bases between them. The CDR3 contains 15 residues. Looked up from germline, CDR1 is LGHNA and CDR2 is YNFKEQ. The CDR3 reads CASSQDVRDYYGYTF. The CDR3 nucleotides are TGTGCCAGCAGCCAAGATGTGCGAGATTACTATGGCTACACCTTC.

The sample holds one count of this clone. CDR3 DNA sequence: TGCGCCAGCAGCTGGGGTACGGGAACCGGGGAGCTGTTTTTT. Translating gives CASSWGTGTGELFF. This chain joins TRBV5-1 and TRBJ2-2, with a tentative D call TRBD2 (5 bases). The CDR3 consists of 14 residues. With 3 bases removed from V and 5 bases from J, the gap between germline ends came to 11 bases. The germline V gene has CDR1 SGHRS and CDR2 YFSETQ. Together with reference TRBV5-1 and TRBJ2-2, the CDR3 gives the full variable domain: KAGVTQTPRYLIKTRGQQVTLSCSPISGHRSVSWYQQTPGQGLQFLFEYFSETQRNKGNFPGRFSGRQFSNSRSEMNVSTLELGDSALYLCASSWGTGTGELFFGEGSRLTVL.

This chain connects TRBV7-3 to TRBJ2-3; 9 nucleotides agree with TRBD2. Germline CDR1 is SGHTA and CDR2 is FQGTGA. The CDR3 spans 16 residues. J lost 5 bases, V lost 2 bases, and 8 bases had no gene match. CDR3 in amino acids: CASSLGAGGPGDTQYF. The CDR3 coding sequence is TGTGCCAGCAGCTTAGGTGCGGGAGGGCCGGGAGATACGCAGTATTTT.

V usage is TRBV7-3 and J usage is TRBJ1-1; TRBD1 aligns across 7 bases. The CDR3 consists of 14 residues. V lost 0 bases to trimming and J lost 4 bases; unmatched junction nucleotides: 2. CDR1 and CDR2 (germline): SGHTA, FQGTGA. CDR3 nucleotides: TGTGCCAGCAGCTTAACAGGGGGCGTCACTGAAGCTTTCTTT. Translated: CASSLTGGVTEAFF.

V and J are TRBV28 and TRBJ1-1, with D unclear. Germline loops: CDR1 MDHEN, CDR2 SYDVKM. The CDR3 is 13 residues long. V dropped 1 base and J dropped 6 bases, with 9 bases sitting between them. CDR3 DNA: TGTGCCAGCAGTTTATCGGGTGAAGCTGAAGCTTTCTTT. This gives the protein CASSLSGEAEAFF.

The V call is TRBV3-1 (or the pseudogene TRBV3-2), the J call TRBJ2-7; 7 bases align to TRBD1. J lost 4 bases, V lost 1 base, and 7 bases had no gene match. Germline V gene lookup returns CDR1 LGHDT and CDR2 YNNKEL (reference sequence). The CDR3 runs to 15 residues. The CDR3 DNA is TGTGCCAGCAGCCAAGCTCCGACAGGGATGTACGAGCAGTACTTC. This sequence encodes CASSQAPTGMYEQYF.

V is TRBV18 and J is TRBJ2-1, with TRBD2 identical over 10 bases. The CDR3 is made up of 15 amino acids. Germline V gene lookup returns CDR1 KGHSH and CDR2 LQKENI. The J segment lost 8 bases and the V segment lost 2 bases, leaving 6 bases of the junction unmatched. DNA of the CDR3: TGTGCCAGCTCACCAACGGGACTAGCGAGCCATGAGCAGTTCTTC. This encodes CASSPTGLASHEQFF.

V gene TRBV5-4 combines with J gene TRBJ2-7; 9 bases map to TRBD1. This CDR3 is built from 14 residues. Trimming cost V 2 bases and J 3 bases; bases outside gene matches: 3. Germline V gene data show CDR1 as SGHNT and CDR2 as YYREEE (reference sequence). The CDR3 here is CASSLGGQGYEQYF. CDR3 in DNA: TGTGCCAGCAGCTTAGGGGGACAGGGCTACGAGCAGTACTTC. Drawing the rest from reference TRBV5-4 and TRBJ2-7, the complete variable domain is ETGVTQSPTHLIKTRGQQVTLRCSSQSGHNTVSWYQQALGQGPQFIFQYYREEENGRGNFPPRFSGLQFPNYSSELNVNALELDDSALYLCASSLGGQGYEQYFGPGTRLTVT.

V usage is TRBV7-3 and J usage is TRBJ1-1, with D perhaps matching TRBD1 (5 bases). CDR1 and CDR2 from the germline V gene are SGHTA and FQGTGA. Trimming took off 5 bases at V and 6 bases at J, with 22 bases between the two ends. The CDR3 runs 16 residues. The CDR3 DNA reads as TGTGCCAGCAGCAACGGTGGAGGGCAAGGGGTCGCTGAAGCTTTCTTT. Translation gives CASSNGGGQGVAEAFF.

The genes are TRBV7-9 and TRBJ1-2; the D gene is possibly TRBD1 (5 bases). CDR1 SEHNR and CDR2 FQNEAQ come from the germline V gene (reference sequence). The ends were cut back, 2 bases at V and 7 bases at J, with 11 bases in the middle. The CDR3 runs 13 residues. DNA of the CDR3: TGTGCCAGCAGCTTAATTAGCGGGGCTGGCTACACCTTC. It translates to CASSLISGAGYTF.

The chain carries TRBV7-8 and TRBJ2-3, with D unresolved. The length of the CDR3 is 15 residues. V gave up 5 bases and J gave up 1 base, with 13 bases separating them. Germline loops: CDR1 SGHVS, CDR2 FQNEAQ. This CDR3 is CASSISAFRTDTQYF. The CDR3 DNA reads TGTGCCAGCAGCATATCAGCGTTCCGCACAGATACGCAGTATTTT.